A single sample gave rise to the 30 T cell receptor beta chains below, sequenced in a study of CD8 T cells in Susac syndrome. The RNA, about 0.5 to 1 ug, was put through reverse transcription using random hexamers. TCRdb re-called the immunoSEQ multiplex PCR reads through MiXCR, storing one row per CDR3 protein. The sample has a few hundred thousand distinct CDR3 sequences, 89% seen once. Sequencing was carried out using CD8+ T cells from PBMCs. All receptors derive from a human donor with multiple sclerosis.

CDR3 DNA sequence: TGTGCCAGCAGCCAAGCCCCCCTGTACCAAGAGACCCAGTACTTC. This encodes CASSQAPLYQETQYF. The rearrangement uses TRBV27 and TRBJ2-5; no clear D. The length of the CDR3 is 15 residues. Looked up from germline, CDR1 is MNHEY and CDR2 is SMNVEV (reference sequence). The V end was cut by 6 bases, the J end by 0 bases, with 14 bases between.

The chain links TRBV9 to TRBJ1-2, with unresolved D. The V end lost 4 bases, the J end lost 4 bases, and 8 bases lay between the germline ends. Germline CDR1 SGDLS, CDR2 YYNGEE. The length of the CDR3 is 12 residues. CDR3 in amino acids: CASSPEGYGYTF. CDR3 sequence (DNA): TGTGCCAGCAGCCCGGAGGGCTATGGCTACACCTTC.

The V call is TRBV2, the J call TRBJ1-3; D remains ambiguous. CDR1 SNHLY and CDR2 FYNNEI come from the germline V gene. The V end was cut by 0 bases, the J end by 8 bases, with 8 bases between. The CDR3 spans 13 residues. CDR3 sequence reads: CASSEASGYTIYF. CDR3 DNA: TGTGCCAGCAGTGAAGCTTCTGGGTACACCATATATTTT.

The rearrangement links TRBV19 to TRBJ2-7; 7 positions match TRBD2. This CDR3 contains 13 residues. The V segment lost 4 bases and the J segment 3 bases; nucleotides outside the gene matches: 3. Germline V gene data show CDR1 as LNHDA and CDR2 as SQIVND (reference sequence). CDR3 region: CASSNLADYEQYF. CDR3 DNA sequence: TGTGCCAGTAGTAATCTAGCGGACTACGAGCAGTACTTC.

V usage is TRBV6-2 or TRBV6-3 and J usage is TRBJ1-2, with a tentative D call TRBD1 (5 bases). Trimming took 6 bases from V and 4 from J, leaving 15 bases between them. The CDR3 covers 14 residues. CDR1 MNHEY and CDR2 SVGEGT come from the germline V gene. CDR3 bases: TGTGCCAGCAGCCTGGGGCCGGTAGGCTATGGCTACACCTTC. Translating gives CASSLGPVGYGYTF.

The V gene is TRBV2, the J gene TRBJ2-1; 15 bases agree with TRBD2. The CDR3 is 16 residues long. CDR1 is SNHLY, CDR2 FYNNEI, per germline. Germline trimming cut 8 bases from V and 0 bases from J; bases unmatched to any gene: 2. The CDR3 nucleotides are TGTGCCAGCGGGACTAGCGGGGGGAGCTCCTACAATGAGCAGTTCTTC. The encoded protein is CASGTSGGSSYNEQFF.

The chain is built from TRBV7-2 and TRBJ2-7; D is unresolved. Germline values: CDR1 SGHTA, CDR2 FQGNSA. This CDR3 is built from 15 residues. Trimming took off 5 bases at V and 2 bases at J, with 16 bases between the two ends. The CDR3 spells CASSQMWGFTYEQYF. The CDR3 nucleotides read TGTGCCAGCAGCCAGATGTGGGGTTTCACCTACGAGCAGTACTTC. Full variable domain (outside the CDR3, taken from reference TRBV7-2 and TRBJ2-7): GAGVSQSPSNKVTEKGKDVELRCDPISGHTALYWYRQSLGQGLEFLIYFQGNSAPDKSGLPSDRFSAERTGGSVSTLTIQRTQQEDSAVYLCASSQMWGFTYEQYFGPGTRLTVT.

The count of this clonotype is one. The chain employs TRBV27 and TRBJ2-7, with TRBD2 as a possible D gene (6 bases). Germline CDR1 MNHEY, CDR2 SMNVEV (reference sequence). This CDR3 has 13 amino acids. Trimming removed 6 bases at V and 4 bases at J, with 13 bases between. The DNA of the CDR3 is TGTGCCAGCAGCACCCGACTAGGGTACGAGCAGTACTTC. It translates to CASSTRLGYEQYF.

CDR3 loop: CASSASVQGGTDTQYF. CDR3 nucleotides: TGTGCCAGCAGTGCCAGTGTACAGGGGGGCACAGATACGCAGTATTTT. The J gene is TRBJ2-3, the V gene TRBV6-4; 8 nucleotides line up with TRBD1. Germline CDR1 and CDR2: MRHNA and SNTAGT. J lost 1 base, V lost 4 bases, and 7 bases had no gene match. The CDR3 is 16 residues long.

CDR3 sequence (DNA): TGTGCCAGCACCCTCGGACTAGCGGGAGGGCGGGGTTACAATGAGCAGTTCTTC. Protein: CASTLGLAGGRGYNEQFF. The V call is TRBV6-1, the J call TRBJ2-1, with 15 nucleotides matching TRBD2. Germline trimming cut 7 bases from V and 4 bases from J; bases unmatched to any gene: 11. The CDR3 spans 18 residues. From germline, CDR1 is MNHNS and CDR2 SASEGT.

CDR3 nucleotide sequence: TGCGCCAGCAGCCGCCCCGGAGGAGGGGGAAACACTGAAGCTTTCTTT. Amino acids: CASSRPGGGGNTEAFF. The genes are TRBV4-1 and TRBJ1-1; D may be TRBD1 (6 bases). The germline gives CDR1 MGHRA, CDR2 YSYEKL. The length of the CDR3 is 16 residues. Trimming left V 4 bases short and J 2 bases short, with 17 bases between.

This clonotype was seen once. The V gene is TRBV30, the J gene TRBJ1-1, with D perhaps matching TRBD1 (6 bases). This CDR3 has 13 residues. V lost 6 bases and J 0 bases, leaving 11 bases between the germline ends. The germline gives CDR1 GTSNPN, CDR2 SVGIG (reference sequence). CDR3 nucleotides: TGTGCCTGCCCACAGGGAGTGAACACTGAAGCTTTCTTT. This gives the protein CACPQGVNTEAFF.

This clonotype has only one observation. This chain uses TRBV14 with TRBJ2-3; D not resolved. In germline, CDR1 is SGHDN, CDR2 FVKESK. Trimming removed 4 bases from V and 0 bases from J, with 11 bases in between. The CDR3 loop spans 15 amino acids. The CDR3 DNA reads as TGTGCCAGCAGCCCCCTTATAGGAAGCACAGATACGCAGTATTTT. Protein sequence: CASSPLIGSTDTQYF.

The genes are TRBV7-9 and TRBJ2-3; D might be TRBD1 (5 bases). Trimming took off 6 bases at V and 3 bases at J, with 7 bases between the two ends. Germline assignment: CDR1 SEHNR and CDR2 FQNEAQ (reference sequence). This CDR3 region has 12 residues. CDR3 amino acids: CASRRQTDTQYF. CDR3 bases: TGTGCCAGCAGGCGACAGACAGATACGCAGTATTTT. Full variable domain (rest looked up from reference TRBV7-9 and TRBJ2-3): DTGVSQNPRHKITKRGQNVTFRCDPISEHNRLYWYRQTLGQGPEFLTYFQNEAQLEKSRLLSDRFSAERPKGSFSTLEIQRTEQGDSAMYLCASRRQTDTQYFGPGTRLTVL.

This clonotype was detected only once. CDR3 bases: TGTGCCAGCAGCCCTTTTCCGGGACAGCCCGGGGAGCTGTTTTTT. It translates to CASSPFPGQPGELFF. The rearrangement links TRBV14 to TRBJ2-2, with 7 positions matching TRBD1. Looked up from germline, CDR1 is SGHDN and CDR2 is FVKESK. The CDR3 is 15 residues long. V gave up 4 bases and J gave up 6 bases; unmatched junction bases: 8.

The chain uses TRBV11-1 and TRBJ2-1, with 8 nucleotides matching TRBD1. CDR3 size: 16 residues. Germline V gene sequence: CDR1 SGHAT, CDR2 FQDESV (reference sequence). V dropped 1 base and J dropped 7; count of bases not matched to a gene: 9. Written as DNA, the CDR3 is TGTGCCAGCAGCTTAGGCGGGCCAGGGGGCCCGAATGAGCAGTTCTTC. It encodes CASSLGGPGGPNEQFF.

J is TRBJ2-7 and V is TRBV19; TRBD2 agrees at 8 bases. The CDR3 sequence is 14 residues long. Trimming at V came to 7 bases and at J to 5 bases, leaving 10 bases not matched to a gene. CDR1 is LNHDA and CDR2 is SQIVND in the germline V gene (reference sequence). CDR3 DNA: TGTGCCAGTAACTCTGCGGGAGGTATCGACGAGCAGTACTTC. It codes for CASNSAGGIDEQYF.

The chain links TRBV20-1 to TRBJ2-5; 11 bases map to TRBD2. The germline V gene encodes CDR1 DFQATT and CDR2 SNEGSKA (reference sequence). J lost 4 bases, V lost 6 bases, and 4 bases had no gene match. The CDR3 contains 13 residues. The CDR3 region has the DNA TGCAGTGCAAACGGACTAGCGGGAGAGACCCAGTACTTC. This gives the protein CSANGLAGETQYF.

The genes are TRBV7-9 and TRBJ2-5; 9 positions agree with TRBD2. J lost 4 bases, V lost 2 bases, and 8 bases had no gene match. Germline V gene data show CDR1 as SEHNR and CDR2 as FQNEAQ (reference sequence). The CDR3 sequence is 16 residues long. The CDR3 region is CASSLLRGGVVETQYF. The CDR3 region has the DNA TGTGCCAGCAGCTTATTGCGGGGGGGCGTCGTAGAGACCCAGTACTTC.

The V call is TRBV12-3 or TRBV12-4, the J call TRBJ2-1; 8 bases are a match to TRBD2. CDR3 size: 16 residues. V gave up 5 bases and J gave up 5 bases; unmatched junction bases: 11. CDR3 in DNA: TGTGCCAGCAGTCCTATCGCGGGAGGTCCCCACAATGAGCAGTTCTTC. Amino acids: CASSPIAGGPHNEQFF.

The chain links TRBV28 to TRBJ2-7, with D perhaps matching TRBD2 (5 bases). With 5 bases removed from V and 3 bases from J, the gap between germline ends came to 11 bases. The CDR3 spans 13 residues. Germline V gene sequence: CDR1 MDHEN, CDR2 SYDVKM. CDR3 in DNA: TGTGCCAGCAGTCCCACCACTAGCTACGAGCAGTACTTC. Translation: CASSPTTSYEQYF. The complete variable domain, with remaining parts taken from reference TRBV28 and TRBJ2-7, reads DVKVTQSSRYLVKRTGEKVFLECVQDMDHENMFWYRQDPGLGLRLIYFSYDVKMKEKGDIPEGYSVSREKKERFSLILESASTNQTSMYLCASSPTTSYEQYFGPGTRLTVT.

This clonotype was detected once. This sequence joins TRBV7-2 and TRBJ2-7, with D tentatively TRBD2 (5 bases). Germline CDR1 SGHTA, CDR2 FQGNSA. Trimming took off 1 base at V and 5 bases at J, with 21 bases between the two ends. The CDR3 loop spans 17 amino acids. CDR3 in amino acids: CASSLVYFESYGDEQYF. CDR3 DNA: TGTGCCAGCAGCTTAGTTTATTTTGAGTCCTACGGGGACGAGCAGTACTTC.

The CDR3, as DNA: TGTGCCAGCAGCCAACACAGGGAACCGACTGAAGCTTTCTTT. Its protein is CASSQHREPTEAFF. The chain links TRBV4-2 to TRBJ1-1, with D possibly being TRBD1 (6 bases). This CDR3 has 14 amino acids. V gave up 2 bases and J gave up 5 bases, with 12 bases separating them. Germline CDR1 reads LGHNA; CDR2 reads YNFKEQ.

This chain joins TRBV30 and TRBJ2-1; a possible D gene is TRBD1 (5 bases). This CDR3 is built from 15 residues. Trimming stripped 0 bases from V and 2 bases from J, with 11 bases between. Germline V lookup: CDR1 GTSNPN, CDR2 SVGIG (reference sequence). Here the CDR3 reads CAWSVGDVAYNEQFF. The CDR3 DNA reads TGTGCCTGGAGTGTAGGGGATGTTGCCTACAATGAGCAGTTCTTC.

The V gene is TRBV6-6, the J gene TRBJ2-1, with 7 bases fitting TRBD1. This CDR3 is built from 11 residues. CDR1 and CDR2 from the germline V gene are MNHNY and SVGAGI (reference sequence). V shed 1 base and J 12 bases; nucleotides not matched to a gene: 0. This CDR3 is CASSYWDRQFF. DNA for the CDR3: TGTGCCAGCAGTTACTGGGACAGGCAGTTCTTC.

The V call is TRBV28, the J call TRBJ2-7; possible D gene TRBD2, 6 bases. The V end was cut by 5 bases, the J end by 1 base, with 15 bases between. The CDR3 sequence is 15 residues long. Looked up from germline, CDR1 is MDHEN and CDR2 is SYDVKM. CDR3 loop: CASSPDGSLSYEQYF. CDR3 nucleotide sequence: TGTGCCAGCAGTCCAGACGGGAGCCTGTCCTACGAGCAGTACTTC. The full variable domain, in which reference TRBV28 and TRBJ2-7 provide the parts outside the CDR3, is DVKVTQSSRYLVKRTGEKVFLECVQDMDHENMFWYRQDPGLGLRLIYFSYDVKMKEKGDIPEGYSVSREKKERFSLILESASTNQTSMYLCASSPDGSLSYEQYFGPGTRLTVT.

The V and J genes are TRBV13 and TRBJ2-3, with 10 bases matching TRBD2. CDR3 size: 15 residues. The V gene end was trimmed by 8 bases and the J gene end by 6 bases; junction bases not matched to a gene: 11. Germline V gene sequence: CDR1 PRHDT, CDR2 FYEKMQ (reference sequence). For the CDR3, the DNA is TGTGCCAGCTTTTCCGGGGGACTAGCGCCGGATACGCAGTATTTT. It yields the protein CASFSGGLAPDTQYF.

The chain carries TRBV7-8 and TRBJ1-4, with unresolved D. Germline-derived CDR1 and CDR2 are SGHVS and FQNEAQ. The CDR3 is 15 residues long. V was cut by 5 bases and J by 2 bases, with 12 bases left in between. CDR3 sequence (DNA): TGTGCCAGCAGCCCAAGACGGATGACTAATGAAAAACTGTTTTTT. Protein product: CASSPRRMTNEKLFF.

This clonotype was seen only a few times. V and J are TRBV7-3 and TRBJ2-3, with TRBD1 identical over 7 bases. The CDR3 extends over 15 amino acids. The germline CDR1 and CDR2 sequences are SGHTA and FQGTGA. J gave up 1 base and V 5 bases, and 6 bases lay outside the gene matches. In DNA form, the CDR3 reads TGTGCCAGCAGCCCGACTACAGGGGGCACAGATACGCAGTATTTT. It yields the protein CASSPTTGGTDTQYF. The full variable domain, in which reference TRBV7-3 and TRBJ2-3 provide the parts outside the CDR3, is GAGVSQTPSNKVTEKGKYVELRCDPISGHTALYWYRQSLGQGPEFLIYFQGTGAADDSGLPNDRFFAVRPEGSVSTLKIQRTERGDSAVYLCASSPTTGGTDTQYFGPGTRLTVL.

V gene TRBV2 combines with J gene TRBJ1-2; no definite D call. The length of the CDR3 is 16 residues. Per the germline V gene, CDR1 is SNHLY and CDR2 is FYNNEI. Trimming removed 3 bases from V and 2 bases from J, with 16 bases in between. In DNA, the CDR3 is TGTGCCAGCAGTGACTATAGCGACTACCTAAACTATGGCTACACCTTC. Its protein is CASSDYSDYLNYGYTF.